This T cell receptor (beta chain) derives from a study of T-cell memory formation after mild COVID-19. Points from the study as a whole: While clones contracting from day 15 to 85 were balanced between CD4 and CD8, later expanders leaned CD4+.

In regard to this clonotype: Its antigen is still unknown.

The trim removed 10 bases at V and 4 bases at J, leaving 12 bases unmatched. The CDR3 length is 14 residues. TCRdb analysed the 5' RACE reads with MiXCR anew, one entry per CDR3 protein. The sample lists 450,000 or so distinct CDR3 sequences, 20% occurring once. The chain links TRBV12-3 or TRBV12-4 to TRBJ2-7; 8 bases agree with TRBD2. This clonotype was sampled from an adult woman who had mild COVID-19 (a few samples of this study predate the infection). Cell type and time point are not known. Sequenced material: PBMCs or a T cell subset sorted from them (not recorded which). In DNA, the CDR3 is TGTGCCACCGCCTCTAGCGGGTCTAGTTACGAGCAGTACTTC. Its protein is CATASSGSSYEQYF.